A single sample gave rise to the 10 T cell receptor beta chains below, sequenced in a study of cytomegalovirus exposure and HLA in healthy donors. A multiplex PCR was run with 60 Vbeta primers and 13 Jbeta primers. Using immunoSEQ multiplex PCR, the repertoire was profiled, and TCRdb retains in-frame clones only, with some absent. The data contain roughly 110,000 clones, over 60% of them singletons. Sequencing was done on a sample of PBMCs. The source of these receptors is a man aged 25 to 40 in good health and CMV-seropositive.

This clone has only a few counts. The chain has TRBV7-9 and TRBJ1-1; unclear D gene. CDR3 length: 14 amino acids. Deletions cut 1 base from V and 0 bases from J, with 6 bases between. Germline values: CDR1 SEHNR, CDR2 FQNEAQ (reference sequence). CDR3 DNA: TGTGCCAGCAGCTTAGGAGTCATGAACACTGAAGCTTTCTTT. It yields the protein CASSLGVMNTEAFF.

Worth noting for this clone: Germline is not matched at one junction end, which may reflect a read error. This rearrangement joins TRBV7-2 to TRBJ2-2; D gene uncertain. The CDR3 sequence is 17 residues long. Germline V gene lookup returns CDR1 SGHTA and CDR2 FQGNSA. CDR3 nucleotide sequence: TGTGCCAGCAGCTTCAAGGTGTACCAGGCGAACACCAGGGAGCTGTTTTTT. Residues: CASSFKVYQANTRELFF.

Only a few counts were recorded for this clone. A read error may account for a junction end that differs from germline. The chain links TRBV4-3 to TRBJ1-2, with D perhaps matching TRBD1 (5 bases). Per germline, CDR1 LGHNA and CDR2 YSLEER. The CDR3 spans 15 residues. The CDR3 protein is CASSPDGGEYYGYPF. The CDR3 DNA reads as TGCGCCAGCAGCCCCGACGGGGGGGAATACTATGGCTACCCCTTC.

The chain is built from TRBV4-3 and TRBJ1-2, with 7 positions matching TRBD1. This CDR3 comprises 15 residues. Germline CDR1 LGHNA, CDR2 YSLEER. With 2 bases clipped from V and 5 bases from J, the junction kept 8 bases outside the gene matches. CDR3 DNA sequence: TGCGCCAGCAGCCAATCGGACAGGAGGGATTATGGCTACACCTTC. Translation: CASSQSDRRDYGYTF.

The J gene is TRBJ2-5, the V gene TRBV19; TRBD1 aligns across 7 bases. This CDR3 region has 16 residues. In germline, CDR1 is LNHDA, CDR2 SQIVND (reference sequence). V lost 5 bases, J lost 1 base, and 10 bases stayed unmatched. The CDR3 DNA reads as TGTGCCAGTAGTGAATGGGGACAGACGACCCAAGAGACCCAGTACTTC. It yields the protein CASSEWGQTTQETQYF.

The gene calls are TRBV28 and TRBJ1-1; TRBD1 might be the D (6 bases). The ends were cut back, 6 bases at V and 2 bases at J, with 10 bases in the middle. In germline, CDR1 is MDHEN, CDR2 SYDVKM. The CDR3 spans 13 residues. CDR3 nucleotide sequence: TGTGCCAGCAGAGGACAGCATAACACTGAAGCTTTCTTT. Its translation: CASRGQHNTEAFF.

The chain employs TRBV7-2 and TRBJ2-5; D may be TRBD1 (5 bases). V lost 5 bases, J lost 5 bases, and 12 bases lay in between. CDR3 size: 13 residues. Per the germline V gene, CDR1 is SGHTA and CDR2 is FQGNSA. CDR3 sequence reads: CASSRDRMETQYF. DNA of the CDR3: TGTGCCAGCAGCCGCGACAGAATGGAGACCCAGTACTTC.

V usage is TRBV7-2 and J usage is TRBJ2-3; tentative D call: TRBD2 (6 bases). The germline V gene has CDR1 SGHTA and CDR2 FQGNSA. The V end was cut by 5 bases, the J end by 0 bases, with 15 bases between. The length of the CDR3 is 16 residues. In DNA, the CDR3 is TGTGCCAGCAGCGCCCGACTAGACCTTAGCACAGATACGCAGTATTTT. Protein sequence: CASSARLDLSTDTQYF.

The chain employs TRBV9 and TRBJ2-7; maybe TRBD1 (6 bases). There are 15 residues in the CDR3. Looked up from germline, CDR1 is SGDLS and CDR2 is YYNGEE. The V gene lost 4 bases and the J gene lost 3 bases, with 17 bases spanning the gap. CDR3 region: CASSPTGQGLYEQYF. In DNA, the CDR3 is TGTGCCAGCAGCCCGACGGGGCAGGGGCTCTACGAGCAGTACTTC.

CDR3 region: CASSPSPAGGLYEQYF. CDR3 bases: TGTGCCAGCAGCCCTTCTCCAGCGGGGGGACTCTACGAGCAGTACTTC. This chain uses TRBV9 with TRBJ2-5; 9 positions match TRBD2. The J call is uncertain, as TRBJ2-7 better fits the DNA end. The germline V gene has CDR1 SGDLS and CDR2 YYNGEE. The CDR3 is 16 amino acids.